The entry below gives a single T cell receptor (beta chain) sequence along with its context. The data originate from a study of radiation and T cells in renal cell carcinoma. TCRdb's copy holds only in-frame clones and misses some; the assay was immunoSEQ multiplex PCR. The sample comprises some 150,000 clones, roughly 85% of which are singletons, and 20% to 25% rests with the top ten. CDR3 size: 19 residues. Germline V gives CDR1 SGDLS, CDR2 YYNGEE. The V end was cut by 1 base, the J end by 0 bases, with 21 bases between. Stated time point: baseline pretreatment blood. Stated treatment: 15 Gy SBRT to primary tumor, nephrectomy 4 weeks later.

This specimen consisted of blood, obtained from a patient whose treatment included radiotherapy and nephrectomy. This TCR came from a woman between 45 and 60 years old with renal cell carcinoma. This rearrangement joins TRBV9 to TRBJ2-3; the D gene is possibly TRBD2 (5 bases). DNA for the CDR3: TGTGCCAGCAGCGTATTTGATTTCGTGGACCGGACTAGCACAGATACGCAGTATTTT. It translates to CASSVFDFVDRTSTDTQYF.